This TCR beta chain is drawn from a study of cytomegalovirus exposure and HLA in healthy donors. Only one count was recorded for this clone. Its antigen is undetermined. Whole-study findings and limits: CMV serostatus stood as the only immune exposure information on hand.

The CDR3 is 15 amino acids. Germline trimming cut 2 bases from V and 8 bases from J; bases unmatched to any gene: 5. Germline assignment: CDR1 LNHDA and CDR2 SQIVND (reference sequence). The PCR used 60 Vbeta and 13 Jbeta primers. This table comes from immunoSEQ multiplex PCR, and its TCRdb copy is limited to in-frame clones, with some not included. The table records over 150,000 clones, 75% to 90% of them present only once. This sequence joins TRBV19 and TRBJ2-1, with 11 nucleotides matching TRBD2. The material sequenced was PBMCs. This sequence was found in a human donor in good health. The CDR3 bases are TGTGCCAGTAGTATAATAGCGGGGGGGCCCTATGAGCAGTTCTTC. This encodes CASSIIAGGPYEQFF.